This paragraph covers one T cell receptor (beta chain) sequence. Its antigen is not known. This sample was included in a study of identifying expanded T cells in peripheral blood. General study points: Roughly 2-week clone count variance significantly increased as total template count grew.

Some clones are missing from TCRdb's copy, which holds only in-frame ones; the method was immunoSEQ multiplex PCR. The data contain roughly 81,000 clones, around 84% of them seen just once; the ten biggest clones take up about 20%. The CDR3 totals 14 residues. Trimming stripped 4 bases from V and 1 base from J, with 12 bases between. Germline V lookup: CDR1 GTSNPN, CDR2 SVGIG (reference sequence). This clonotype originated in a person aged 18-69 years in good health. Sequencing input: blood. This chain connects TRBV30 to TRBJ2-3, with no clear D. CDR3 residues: CAWTDPHRTDTQYF. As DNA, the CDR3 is TGTGCCTGGACCGACCCGCATCGCACAGATACGCAGTATTTT.